This TCR beta chain emerged from a study of blood T cells in healthy people across ages. Study-wide results and limits: PBMCs went unsorted, and a conclusive naive versus antigen-experienced comparison was therefore prevented.

The CDR3 has 15 residues. CDR1 is SQVTM and CDR2 is ANQGSEA in the germline V gene. Combining a sample-barcoded 5' primer with a J-beta primer mix, a second PCR ran for about 7 to 12 cycles. Using its own MiXCR run on the 5' RACE reads, TCRdb lists one record per CDR3 protein. The data hold about 830,000 distinct CDR3 sequences, with around 62% observed a single time. Comments on this clonotype: Its antigen is not identified. This may be a read error: a much more frequent sequence differs by one nucleotide.

The sequenced material came from blood. This clonotype originated in a man younger than 40 in good health. The V gene is TRBV29-1, the J gene TRBJ1-2; 12 positions agree with TRBD1. The CDR3 coding sequence is TGCGGCGTACAGCAACCGGGACAGGGGGCTCGTGGCTACACCTTC. The encoded protein is CGVQQPGQGARGYTF. The full variable domain, its missing parts supplied by reference TRBV29-1 and TRBJ1-2, is SAVISQKPSRDICQRGTSLTIQCQVDSQVTMMFWYRQQPGQSLTLIATANQGSEATYESGFVIDKFPISRPNLTFSTLTVSNMSPEDSSIYLCGVQQPGQGARGYTFGSGTRLTVV.